The 2 T cell receptor beta chains below all came from one sample that was sequenced in a study of patients and donors after allogeneic stem cell transplantation. TCRdb analysed the RT-PCR reads with MiXCR anew, one entry per CDR3 protein. This table has hundreds of thousands of distinct CDR3 sequences, approximately 16% appearing once. The sequencing input was blood, either unsorted or a sorted T cell fraction (not recorded which). These TCRs come from a human donor who was either an allogeneic HSCT recipient or a stem cell or donor lymphocyte infusion donor (not recorded which). It is not recorded whose cells these are; they may come from a transplant donor.

Turning to this clonotype: A much more abundant neighbour one base away suggests this may be a read error. V usage is TRBV5-5 and J usage is TRBJ1-5; unclear D gene. V gave up 4 bases and J gave up 3 bases, with 11 bases separating them. Per the germline V gene, CDR1 is SGHKS and CDR2 is YYEKEE (reference sequence). This CDR3 has 14 residues. The CDR3 loop is CASSPGRFNQPQHF. Written as DNA, the CDR3 is TGTGCCAGCAGCCCCGGACGGTTCAATCAGCCCCAGCATTTT.

The genes are TRBV4-1 and TRBJ2-5; TRBD1 aligns across 7 bases. This CDR3 comprises 15 residues. Germline CDR1 and CDR2: MGHRA and YSYEKL. Unmatched junction bases numbered 8, after V lost 2 bases and J lost 5 bases. This chain's CDR3 is CASSQPGRGKETQYF. DNA for the CDR3: TGCGCCAGCAGCCAACCCGGCAGGGGGAAGGAGACCCAGTACTTC.